The present T cell receptor beta chain was sequenced within a study of shared clonotypes between healthy human individuals (dated by TCRdb to the early 2020s). About the full investigation: A couple of women and a few men aged 18 to 49 years were included in the cohort. Per donor, three plates each were used for CD4 naive and CD4 memory, two for CD8 naive, and one for CD8 memory. To estimate repertoire size and how much clonotype sharing occurs between individuals, the study deeply sequenced the blood TCR repertoires of five healthy adults. To increase sequencing depth and limit assay-specific biases, different laboratories used diverse techniques to prepare libraries and sequence TCR repertoires. Leukapheresis yielded between about 0.9 and 10 billion PBMCs per donor. What the research found in general, with its limitations: Even with the large sequencing depth, rarefaction of the sorted-subset datasets indicated that sequencing was incomplete. Because the study included a small number of donors, the genetic and exposure-history diversity represented was limited. Sampling was restricted to blood, and TCR repertoires in tissues likely differ from the TCR repertoires found in blood. Sharing across a few donors was observed for about 5% of naive CD4, 3.5% of naive CD8, 2.3% of memory CD4, and approximately 0.41% of memory CD8 clonotypes. Pairwise subsampling led to the expectation that sequencing depth would affect the degree of clonotype sharing among donors. Naive subsets generally had larger estimated clonotype richness than memory subsets did. Clonotypes shared by all four sorted-subset donors showed higher generation probabilities than non-shared clonotypes.

Donors were healthy HIV-negative adults with no recently reported acute infections or vaccinations. Every donor was a Caucasian adult residing in Nashville, Tennessee, USA. CD8 memory samples consisted of magnetically selected CD45RO+ cells combined with CCR7-negative CD45RA+ effector memory (TemRA) cells. After blood collection by leukapheresis, PBMCs were isolated using Ficoll-Histopaque density gradient centrifugation and then cryopreserved in the vapor phase of liquid nitrogen. Analytical flow cytometry was used to check the purity and quantity of each magnetically sorted T cell population. Genomic DNA was isolated from each sorted fraction and quantified by UV absorbance on a Nanodrop 2000c. Points on this clone: Its antigen is not yet known. The input lacks base qualities; no much larger clone sits a single base away.

Using the deep immunoSEQ assay, TCR CDR3 regions were amplified from genomic DNA by multiplex PCR. Genomic DNA extracted from each cell subset was distributed evenly over all wells of several immunoSEQ 96-well plates, and each plate served as one replicate. For sorted subsets, each replicate PCR was loaded with 200 ng genomic DNA, equivalent to 30,000 or so T cell genomes. Purified libraries were quantified with a Qubit 3.0 fluorometer, sized on a Bioanalyzer 2100, and re-quantified with the KAPA Library Quantification kit. A separate single-read 150-cycle Illumina NextSeq 550 flow cell was used to sequence each immunoSEQ 96-well plate. Regarding the original processing steps: Because the immunoSEQ output included only junctional sequences and no quality scores, the filtering could not be the same as the filtering used for full-length reads. To assign V/J genes and CDR3, sequences were annotated against IMGT germline references using PyIR, a Python wrapper for IgBLAST v1.9. Reads with weak V/J assignments (E-value above 1e-6), missing CDR3, stop codons, out-of-frame junctions, or ambiguous translated residues were removed. A V3J clonotype was defined by an identical inferred V gene, J gene, and CDR3 amino acid sequence. Percentage overlap between repertoires was calculated by dividing the number of shared unique clonotypes by the size of the smaller repertoire. Repertoire richness was assessed with RTK rarefaction, the Chao1 estimator, and Recon v2.1 estimates of unobserved clonotypes. For all TCRbeta clonotypes obtained by the gDNA method from a handful of donors, generation probabilities were computed with OLGA. Entries here come from immuneACCESS through TCRdb and include only in-frame sequences with V and J called. Some clones fail to appear in such tables; in the studies checked, an unresolved V gene covers under half of the shortfall, and the cause of the remainder is unknown. From that table come the V and J calls and clone size; the DNA was used to work out D and trimming. The table for this sample lists fewer than 850,000 clones; about 90% of them were counted only once. The leading ten clones occupy 34% of the sample.

For CDR1 and CDR2, the germline V gene lists SGHVS and FQNEAQ. V is reduced by 5 bases and J by 1 base, leaving a spacing of 17 bases between them. The CDR3 contains 16 residues, cysteine and phenylalanine counted. CDR3 DNA is the only sequence kept; it has 48 bases, read in frame from the first base. The chain joins TRBV7-8 to TRBJ1-2; the best D guess is TRBD1, with 6 bases matching. The receptor was isolated from a man aged 18 to 35 in good health. Some clones in this sample may be carry-over from other donors' samples. The sequencing sample was made of memory CD8+ T cells from PBMCs. The sample's cell subset or site, from its label and the paper: CD45RO+ cells pooled with CCR7-negative TemRA cells. The CDR3 region: CASSLTSGVINYGYTF. The DNA reads as follows: TGTGCCAGCAGCCTTACTTCAGGGGTAATTAACTATGGCTACACCTTC.